This passage covers 5 T cell receptor beta chains from one sample sequenced in a study of T-cell memory formation after mild COVID-19. One entry per CDR3 protein results from TCRdb running MiXCR on the 5' RACE reads. The table has 75,000 to 95,000 distinct CDR3 sequences, 10% to 15% seen once. The sequenced material came from PBMCs or a T cell subset sorted from them (not recorded which). These receptors were collected from an adult woman who had mild COVID-19 (a few samples of this study predate the infection). Cell type and time point are not known.

This clonotype showed up just once. This rearrangement joins TRBV27 to TRBJ1-1; maybe TRBD1 (5 bases). In germline, CDR1 is MNHEY, CDR2 SMNVEV (reference sequence). The CDR3 length is 13 residues. V was shortened by 3 bases and J by 4 bases, with 9 bases between the two germline ends. The CDR3 loop reads CASSFGGTTEAFF. The CDR3 coding sequence is TGTGCCAGCAGTTTTGGGGGGACCACTGAAGCTTTCTTT.

The CDR3 DNA is TGCAGCGTTGGAGACAGGGGAGGAGGGGAGACCCAGTACTTC. Its protein product is CSVGDRGGGETQYF. J is TRBJ2-5 and V is TRBV29-1; the match to TRBD1 covers 8 bases. The CDR3 sequence is 14 residues long. V dropped 4 bases and J dropped 5; count of bases not matched to a gene: 9. CDR1 SQVTM and CDR2 ANQGSEA come from the germline V gene.

This clonotype was seen a handful of times. The chain couples TRBV7-8 to TRBJ2-3; 10 nucleotides agree with TRBD1. Germline CDR1 SGHVS, CDR2 FQNEAQ. After removal of 5 bases from V and 4 bases from J, the junction contained 3 bases not matched to a gene. The CDR3 is made up of 14 amino acids. DNA for the CDR3: TGTGCCAGCAGCACCGGGACAGGGGCAGATACGCAGTATTTT. This sequence encodes CASSTGTGADTQYF.

This clonotype has at least ten counts. The chain uses TRBV20-1 and TRBJ2-7, with a possible D match to TRBD2 (5 bases). Trimming removed 3 bases at V and 4 bases at J, with 7 bases between. Germline assignment: CDR1 DFQATT and CDR2 SNEGSKA (reference sequence). This CDR3 comprises 11 residues. The CDR3 coding sequence is TGCAGTGCTAGTCGGGGTTACGAGCAGTACTTC. As protein: CSASRGYEQYF.

A few counts support this clonotype. V and J are TRBV5-5 and TRBJ2-5, with D maybe TRBD2 (7 bases). The CDR3 is 15 residues long. CDR1 and CDR2 from the germline V gene are SGHKS and YYEKEE (reference sequence). V was cut by 1 base and J by 5 bases, with 15 bases left in between. Written as DNA, the CDR3 is TGTGCCAGCAGCTTGTGGGGGGGCCCGAGGGAGACCCAGTACTTC. As protein: CASSLWGGPRETQYF.